The entry that follows covers one T cell receptor (beta chain) sequence. The source of the sample is a study of OX40 agonist ivuxolimab in advanced cancers. Looking at the study overall: Each dose-escalation patient presented with hepatocellular carcinoma, melanoma, renal cell or head and neck cancer. People who had prior anti-PD-1, anti-PD-L1 or anti-CTLA-4 therapy could take part, and approximately 43% had some.

TCRdb's copy holds only in-frame clones and misses some; the assay was immunoSEQ multiplex PCR. The data hold over 25,000 clones, with 81% observed a single time. Trimming took off 9 bases at V and 0 bases at J, with 15 bases between the two ends. The CDR3 runs 15 residues. Germline V lookup: CDR1 MNHEY, CDR2 SMNVEV (reference sequence). Exclusion of a patient followed from autoimmune disease history or systemic immunosuppression. Here the sequenced sample was CD4+ or CD8+ T cells sorted from blood, taken in a trial of the OX40 agonist ivuxolimab. The chain uses TRBV27 and TRBJ1-5; D perhaps matches TRBD1 (5 bases). This receptor was identified in an adult with an advanced solid tumor such as melanoma, head and neck, liver or kidney cancer. DNA of the CDR3: TGTGCCAGTTCGAGGAGGCAGGGTAGCAATCAGCCCCAGCATTTT. Its protein product is CASSRRQGSNQPQHF.